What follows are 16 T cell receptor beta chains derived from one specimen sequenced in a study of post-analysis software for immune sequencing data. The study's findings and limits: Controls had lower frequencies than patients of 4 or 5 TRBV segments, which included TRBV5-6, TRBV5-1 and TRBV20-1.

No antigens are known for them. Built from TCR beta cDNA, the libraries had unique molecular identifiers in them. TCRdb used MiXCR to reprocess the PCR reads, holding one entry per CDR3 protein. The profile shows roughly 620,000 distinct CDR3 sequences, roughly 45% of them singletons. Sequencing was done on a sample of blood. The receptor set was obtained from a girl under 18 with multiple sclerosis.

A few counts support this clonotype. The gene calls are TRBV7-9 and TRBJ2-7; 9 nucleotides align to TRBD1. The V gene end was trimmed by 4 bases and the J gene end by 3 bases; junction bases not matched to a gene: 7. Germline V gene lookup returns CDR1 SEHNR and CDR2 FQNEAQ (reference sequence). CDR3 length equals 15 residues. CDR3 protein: CASSSAGQGGYEQYF. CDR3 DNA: TGTGCCAGCAGCTCTGCGGGACAGGGCGGCTACGAGCAGTACTTC.

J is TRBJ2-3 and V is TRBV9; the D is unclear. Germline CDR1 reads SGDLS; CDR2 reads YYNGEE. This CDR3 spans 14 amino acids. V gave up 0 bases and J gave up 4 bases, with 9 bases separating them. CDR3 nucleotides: TGTGCCAGCAGCGTAGATGCAGCGCCAGATACGCAGTATTTT. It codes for CASSVDAAPDTQYF.

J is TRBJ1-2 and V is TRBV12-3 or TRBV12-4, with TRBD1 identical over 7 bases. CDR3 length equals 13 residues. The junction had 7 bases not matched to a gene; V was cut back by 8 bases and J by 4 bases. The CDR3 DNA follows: TGTGCCAGCGGTCGGACAGGCCCCTATGGCTACACCTTC. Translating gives CASGRTGPYGYTF.

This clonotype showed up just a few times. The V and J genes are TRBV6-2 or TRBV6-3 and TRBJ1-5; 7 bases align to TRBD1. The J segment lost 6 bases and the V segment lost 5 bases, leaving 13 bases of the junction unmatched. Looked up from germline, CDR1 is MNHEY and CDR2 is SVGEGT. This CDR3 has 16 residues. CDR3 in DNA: TGTGCCAGCAGTCAACCTGGGGCAGGGGGTATTCAGCCCCAGCATTTT. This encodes CASSQPGAGGIQPQHF.

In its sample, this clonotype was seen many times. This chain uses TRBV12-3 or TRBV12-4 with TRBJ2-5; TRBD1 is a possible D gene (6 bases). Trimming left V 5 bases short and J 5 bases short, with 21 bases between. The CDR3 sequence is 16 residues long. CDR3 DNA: TGTGCCAGCAGTGGGGACGGCAGGGGAGATCTGGAGACCCAGTACTTC. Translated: CASSGDGRGDLETQYF.

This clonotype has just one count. CDR3 in DNA: TGTGCCAGCAGTGTGGTACGGAACACTGAAGCTTTCTTT. Translation gives CASSVVRNTEAFF. The V call is TRBV12-3 or TRBV12-4, the J call TRBJ1-1; D gene ambiguous. The V gene lost 5 bases and the J gene lost 1 base, with 8 bases spanning the gap. CDR3 length: 13 amino acids.

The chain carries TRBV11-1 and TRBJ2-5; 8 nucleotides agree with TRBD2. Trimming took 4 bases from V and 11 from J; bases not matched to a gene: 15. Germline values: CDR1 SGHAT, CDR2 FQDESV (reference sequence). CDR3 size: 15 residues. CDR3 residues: CASSYNYAGGSEQYF. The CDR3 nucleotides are TGTGCCAGCAGCTATAATTACGCGGGAGGATCAGAGCAGTACTTC.

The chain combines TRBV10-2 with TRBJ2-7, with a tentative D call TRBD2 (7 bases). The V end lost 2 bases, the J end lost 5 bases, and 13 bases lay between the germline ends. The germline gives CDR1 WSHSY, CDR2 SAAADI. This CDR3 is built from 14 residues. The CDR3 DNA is TGCGCCAGCAGTGAGCAAGGGGGGGCAGACGAGCAGTACTTC. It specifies CASSEQGGADEQYF.

DNA of the CDR3: TGTGCCAGCAGCCAAGTTCATAGCACTGAAGCTTTCTTT. This encodes CASSQVHSTEAFF. The chain carries TRBV3-1 and TRBJ1-1, with D uncertain. The CDR3 has 13 residues. V lost 1 base to trimming and J lost 4 bases, with 7 bases between them. Germline CDR1 and CDR2: LGHDT and YNNKEL (reference sequence).

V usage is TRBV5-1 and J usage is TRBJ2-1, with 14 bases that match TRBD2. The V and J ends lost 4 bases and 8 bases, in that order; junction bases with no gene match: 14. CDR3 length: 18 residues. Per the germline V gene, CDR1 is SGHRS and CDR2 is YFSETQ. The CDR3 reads CASSPGLAGVHGGDEQFF. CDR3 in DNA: TGCGCCAGCAGCCCGGGACTAGCGGGAGTGCACGGGGGCGATGAGCAGTTCTTC.

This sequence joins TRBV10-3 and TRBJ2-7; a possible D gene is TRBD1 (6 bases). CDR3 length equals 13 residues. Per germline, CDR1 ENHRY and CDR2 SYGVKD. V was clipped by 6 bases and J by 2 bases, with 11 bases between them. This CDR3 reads CAISQDRPYEQYF. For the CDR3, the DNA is TGTGCCATCAGCCAGGACAGACCCTACGAGCAGTACTTC.

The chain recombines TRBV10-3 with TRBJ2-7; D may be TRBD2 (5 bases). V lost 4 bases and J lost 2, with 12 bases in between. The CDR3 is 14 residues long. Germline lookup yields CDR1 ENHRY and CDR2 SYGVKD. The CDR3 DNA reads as TGTGCCATCAGTGGGAGGCAGGTTCCCTACGAGCAGTACTTC. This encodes CAISGRQVPYEQYF.

The CDR3 protein is CASILSRGATQYF. The CDR3 DNA reads TGTGCCAGCATCCTATCAAGGGGAGCGACGCAGTATTTT. The V call is TRBV12-3 or TRBV12-4, the J call TRBJ2-3; D may be TRBD1 or TRBD2 (5 bases each). The V gene lost 7 bases and the J gene lost 9 bases, with 17 bases spanning the gap. CDR3 length equals 13 residues.

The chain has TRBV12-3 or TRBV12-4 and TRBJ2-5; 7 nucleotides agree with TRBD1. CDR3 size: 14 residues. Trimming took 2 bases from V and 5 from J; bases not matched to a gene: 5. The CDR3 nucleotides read TGTGCCAGCAGTTTACCGGGACAGCGGGAGACCCAGTACTTC. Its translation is CASSLPGQRETQYF.

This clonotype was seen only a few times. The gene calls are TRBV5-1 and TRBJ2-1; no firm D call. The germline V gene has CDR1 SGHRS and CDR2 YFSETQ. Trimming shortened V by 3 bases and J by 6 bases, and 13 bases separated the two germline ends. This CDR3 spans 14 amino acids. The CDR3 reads CASSSKDSFNEQFF. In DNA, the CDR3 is TGCGCCAGCAGCTCCAAGGATTCTTTCAATGAGCAGTTCTTC.

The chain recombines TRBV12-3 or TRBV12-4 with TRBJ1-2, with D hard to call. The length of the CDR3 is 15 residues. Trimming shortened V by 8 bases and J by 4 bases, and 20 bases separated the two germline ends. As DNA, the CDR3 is TGTGCCAGCTCGGATGTGGCCCATCTATTCTATGGCTACACCTTC. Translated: CASSDVAHLFYGYTF.